This entry is about one T cell receptor beta chain. The target antigen is unknown. This specimen belongs to a study of a mutant IDH1 vaccine in newly diagnosed glioma. The CDR3 contains 13 residues. V was clipped by 7 bases and J by 1 base, with 10 bases between them. The germline gives CDR1 SNHLY, CDR2 FYNNEI. The assay was immunoSEQ multiplex PCR, and TCRdb's table has in-frame clones only and misses some. Here the sample spans around 50,000 clones, 78% being singletons. Time point described: week 5, during vaccination. Doses of 300 ug of mutant IDH1 20-mer peptide were given with topical imiquimod. The sample consisted of PBMCs, taken from a glioma patient whose treatment included an IDH1 peptide vaccine. The TCR comes from a man aged 50 to 60 with glioma. The chain recombines TRBV2 with TRBJ1-1, with D maybe TRBD1 (5 bases). The CDR3: CASTQGENTEAFF. As DNA, the CDR3 is TGTGCCAGCACCCAAGGGGAGAACACTGAAGCTTTCTTT.